These T cell receptor beta chains were read from a single sample in a study of cytomegalovirus exposure and HLA in healthy donors. Profiling relied on immunoSEQ multiplex PCR, and the TCRdb table lists in-frame clones only, not all of them. Of 80,000 to 100,000 clones listed, around 70% were seen once; the top ten hold over 0.95%. Material: PBMCs. These receptors all come from a female donor in good health and CMV-seronegative. Each CDR3 is given with its conserved first and last residue. D genes are given only for firm matches. Clone size is shown for a subset of rows, as once, few, many or a class of expanded clone.

d_gene,len,j_gene,abundance,v_gene,CDR3aa,CDR3nt
.,11,TRBJ1-2,.,TRBV25-1,CASRGGAGYTF,TGTGCCAGCAGGGGGGGGGCTGGCTACACCTTC
.,15,TRBJ1-6,.,TRBV7-9,CASSLGAGDGSPLHF,TGTGCCAGCAGCTTAGGTGCAGGGGACGGCTCACCCCTCCACTTT
.,16,TRBJ2-7,.,TRBV5-6,CASSSSRTRASYEQYF,TGTGCCAGCAGCTCCTCCCGGACCAGGGCATCCTACGAGCAGTACTTC
.,16,TRBJ1-5,.,TRBV4-3,CASSQEAGMSNQPQHF,TGCGCCAGCAGCCAAGAGGCAGGGATGAGCAATCAGCCCCAGCATTTT
.,15,TRBJ2-7,.,TRBV6-1,CASSPPVSGTYEQYF,TGTGCCAGCAGTCCCCCGGTTAGCGGAACCTACGAGCAGTACTTC
.,11,TRBJ1-1,few,TRBV30,CAWGPGSSAFF,TGTGCCTGGGGGCCCGGTTCTTCTGCTTTCTTT
TRBD1,17,TRBJ1-5,.,TRBV15,CATSSGTATYSNQPQHF,TGTGCCACCAGCAGTGGGACAGCGACTTATAGCAATCAGCCCCAGCATTTT
.,11,TRBJ1-2,once,TRBV2,CASTREYGYTF,TGTGCCAGTACTAGGGAGTATGGCTACACCTTC
.,14,TRBJ2-3,.,TRBV6-5,CASSYTSSTDTQYF,TGTGCCAGCAGTTACACTTCTAGCACAGATACGCAGTATTTT
TRBD1,15,TRBJ2-7,once,TRBV13,CASSPNPDRGYEQYF,TGTGCCAGCAGCCCTAACCCCGACAGGGGCTACGAGCAGTACTTC
.,13,TRBJ1-1,.,TRBV14,CASSQSLNTEAFF,TGTGCCAGCAGCCAAAGCCTTAACACTGAAGCTTTCTTT
TRBD2,14,TRBJ2-3,few,TRBV5-6,CASSFSGSTDTQYF,TGTGCCAGCAGCTTTAGCGGGAGCACAGATACGCAGTATTTT
.,13,TRBJ1-2,.,TRBV5-6,CASSLRSGYGYTF,TGTGCCAGCAGCTTGAGGTCAGGATATGGCTACACCTTC
.,14,TRBJ1-3,.,TRBV7-9,CASSFYESGNTIYF,TGTGCCAGCAGCTTTTACGAGTCCGGAAACACCATATATTTT
.,14,TRBJ2-3,.,TRBV27,CASSPLDSADTQYF,TGTGCCAGCAGTCCTCTTGACAGTGCAGATACGCAGTATTTT
.,16,TRBJ1-5,.,TRBV5-8,CASSLGASRSNQPQHF,TGTGCCAGCAGCTTGGGGGCCAGCAGGAGCAATCAGCCCCAGCATTTT
.,14,TRBJ2-3,.,TRBV6-5,CASSPGSRTDTQYF,TGTGCCAGCAGTCCGGGGTCACGCACAGATACGCAGTATTTT
.,13,TRBJ1-1,once,TRBV7-9,CASSLQENTEAFF,TGTGCCAGCAGCTTACAGGAGAACACTGAAGCTTTCTTT
TRBD2,14,TRBJ2-7,.,TRBV18,CASSPPASGIEQYF,TGTGCCAGCTCACCACCAGCTAGCGGGATTGAGCAGTACTTC
.,12,TRBJ1-1,.,TRBV6-5,CACGAGDTEAFF,TGTGCTTGTGGGGCGGGGGACACTGAAGCTTTCTTT
TRBD2,15,TRBJ2-1,once,TRBV6-4,CASSYLAGVGNEQFF,TGTGCCAGCAGTTATCTAGCGGGAGTAGGCAATGAGCAGTTCTTC
TRBD1,18,TRBJ2-6,once,TRBV5-4,CASSLGTVGASGANVLTF,TGTGCCAGCAGCTTAGGGACAGTCGGGGCCTCTGGGGCCAACGTCCTGACTTTC
TRBD1,13,TRBJ2-7,.,TRBV6-6,CASSYTGGYEQYF,TGTGCCAGCAGTTACACAGGGGGCTACGAGCAGTACTTC
.,15,TRBJ2-5,.,TRBV18,CASSLQDSSAETQYF,TGTGCCAGCTCACTACAGGACAGTAGCGCGGAGACCCAGTACTTC
.,15,TRBJ1-2,.,TRBV5-6,CASRTYDRPNYGYTF,TGTGCCAGCAGGACCTACGACAGACCTAACTATGGCTACACCTTC
TRBD2,16,TRBJ2-1,few,TRBV18,CASSPIAGGSYNEQFF,TGTGCCAGCTCGCCGATAGCGGGAGGGTCCTACAATGAGCAGTTCTTC
TRBD2,14,TRBJ2-7,.,TRBV6-1,CASSGGLEISEQYF,TGTGCCAGCAGTGGGGGACTAGAGATCTCCGAGCAGTACTTC
TRBD2,14,TRBJ2-2,.,TRBV4-3,CASSQDGGTGELFF,TGCGCCAGCAGCCAAGACGGGGGGACCGGGGAGCTGTTTTTT
.,13,TRBJ2-7,.,TRBV27,CASSFGVGDEQYF,TGTGCCAGCAGTTTTGGGGTCGGGGACGAGCAGTACTTC
TRBD1,15,TRBJ2-3,.,TRBV30,CAWTHDRGHGDTQYF,TGTGCCTGGACCCATGACAGGGGGCATGGAGATACGCAGTATTTT
.,13,TRBJ1-1,.,TRBV29-1,CSVEAEGPRGAFF,TGCAGCGTTGAAGCCGAAGGCCCCAGGGGTGCTTTCTTT
.,15,TRBJ1-1,.,TRBV6-5,CASTDRHLGNTEAFF,TGTGCCAGCACCGACAGGCACCTAGGGAACACTGAAGCTTTCTTT
TRBD1,15,TRBJ1-1,.,TRBV19,CASSLWDSANAEAFF,TGTGCCAGTAGTCTATGGGACAGTGCCAACGCTGAAGCTTTCTTT
.,13,TRBJ1-4,.,TRBV19,CASRRQSNEKLFF,TGTGCCAGTAGGAGACAGAGTAATGAAAAACTGTTTTTT
.,16,TRBJ2-1,.,TRBV5-1,CASSLARGAYYNEQFF,TGCGCCAGCAGCTTGGCCCGGGGGGCCTACTACAATGAGCAGTTCTTC
.,11,TRBJ2-2,.,TRBV29-1,CSGLGGGELFF,TGCAGCGGCCTAGGAGGCGGGGAGCTGTTTTTT
TRBD2,15,TRBJ2-5,.,TRBV19,CASSTSGGLQETQYF,TGTGCCAGTAGCACTAGCGGGGGGCTCCAAGAGACCCAGTACTTC
TRBD1,12,TRBJ2-7,.,TRBV10-2,CASQGQGNEQYF,TGCGCCAGCCAGGGACAGGGCAACGAGCAGTACTTC
.,14,TRBJ1-1,few,TRBV7-9,CASSLGTVNTEAFF,TGTGCCAGCAGCTTAGGGACAGTAAACACTGAAGCTTTCTTT
TRBD1,14,TRBJ1-1,.,TRBV11-3,CASSPDDRGPEAFF,TGTGCCAGCAGCCCAGACGACAGGGGCCCTGAAGCTTTCTTT
.,13,TRBJ1-1,few,TRBV19,CASTAGGSIEAFF,TGTGCGAGTACTGCCGGGGGGTCGATTGAAGCTTTCTTT
.,13,TRBJ1-1,once,TRBV29-1,CSVQRSSNTEAFF,TGCAGCGTTCAGAGGTCTTCTAACACTGAAGCTTTCTTT
.,12,TRBJ1-4,.,TRBV7-2,CASSSPNEKLFF,TGTGCCAGCAGCTCCCCGAATGAAAAACTGTTTTTT
TRBD2,16,TRBJ2-7,few,TRBV5-1,CASSVELAGGPNEQYF,TGCGCCAGCAGCGTAGAACTAGCGGGAGGGCCGAACGAGCAGTACTTC
.,15,TRBJ2-7,.,TRBV4-1,CASSQRQDSSYEQYF,TGCGCCAGCAGCCAGAGACAGGATTCCTCCTACGAGCAGTACTTC
.,15,TRBJ2-1,few,TRBV28,CASSSPTGWYNEQFF,TGTGCCAGCAGTTCCCCAACAGGGTGGTACAATGAGCAGTTCTTC
.,17,TRBJ2-7,.,TRBV7-8,CASSQAGRSGSSYEQYF,TGTGCCAGCAGTCAGGCGGGCCGGAGCGGTTCCTCCTACGAGCAGTACTTC
TRBD2,14,TRBJ2-7,few,TRBV19,CASSSSGEPYEQYF,TGTGCCAGTAGTAGTAGCGGGGAACCCTACGAGCAGTACTTC
.,14,TRBJ2-1,.,TRBV11-1,CASSPVRVADEQFF,TGTGCCAGCAGCCCCGTTCGTGTAGCGGATGAGCAGTTCTTC
TRBD2,15,TRBJ2-5,.,TRBV4-1,CASSVAGGLGETQYF,TGCGCCAGCAGCGTAGCGGGGGGGCTAGGAGAGACCCAGTACTTC
.,14,TRBJ2-2,once,TRBV2,CASKETPNTGELFF,TGTGCCAGCAAGGAGACTCCAAACACCGGGGAGCTGTTTTTT
.,14,TRBJ1-2,.,TRBV5-4,CASSRYQGINGYTF,TGTGCCAGCAGCCGATACCAGGGGATTAATGGCTACACCTTC
TRBD1,16,TRBJ2-2,few,TRBV5-1,CASSPSRQGGTGELFF,TGCGCCAGCAGCCCCTCCCGACAGGGGGGCACCGGGGAGCTGTTTTTT
.,15,TRBJ2-1,.,TRBV9,CASSVARDSYNEQFF,TGTGCCAGCAGCGTAGCGCGGGACTCCTACAATGAGCAGTTCTTC
TRBD2,15,TRBJ2-3,.,TRBV7-9,CSSSSLAVGADTQYF,TGTTCCAGCAGCTCCCTAGCGGTCGGCGCAGATACGCAGTATTTT
.,16,TRBJ2-3,few,TRBV9,CASSVASPGSTDTQYF,TGTGCCAGCAGCGTAGCCAGCCCGGGGAGCACAGATACGCAGTATTTT
.,15,TRBJ2-3,.,TRBV7-2,CASSSTTWGVGTQYF,TGTGCCAGCAGCTCGACTACTTGGGGGGTCGGTACGCAGTATTTT
TRBD1,17,TRBJ1-1,.,TRBV5-6,CASSLLGDRAMNTEAFF,TGTGCCAGCAGCCTTCTGGGGGACAGGGCCATGAACACTGAAGCTTTCTTT